The 9 T cell receptor beta chains below were found in one sample sequenced in a study of CD8+CD57+ T cells in acquired aplastic anemia. Genomic DNA acted as the template from which TCR beta VDJ combination and CDR3 sequence profiling were carried out. MiXCR was run by TCRdb on the reads, yielding one entry per CDR3 protein. The sample shows approximately 190,000 distinct CDR3 sequences, around three fifths of them seen only once. Sequenced material: sorted CD4+, CD8+, or CD8+CD57+ T cells (not recorded which) from PBMCs. These receptor sequences come from a human donor with severe aplastic anemia or a healthy control (not recorded which).

J is TRBJ2-7 and V is TRBV6-5; 7 positions agree with TRBD1. CDR3 length: 14 residues. Germline V CDR1 and CDR2: MNHEY, SVGAGI. The ends lost 6 bases at V and 3 bases at J; junction bases unmatched: 8. The CDR3 DNA reads as TGTGCCAGCAGCGGACAGGACGAGATCTACGAGCAGTACTTC. Encoded protein: CASSGQDEIYEQYF.

This clonotype was observed once. V gene TRBV7-3 combines with J gene TRBJ2-1; D may be TRBD2 (5 bases). CDR1 SGHTA and CDR2 FQGTGA come from the germline V gene. V shed 6 bases and J shed 10 bases, with 13 bases lying between them. The CDR3 has 12 amino acids. The DNA of the CDR3 is TGTGCCAGCAGGCCCTTACGGGAAGAGCAGTTCTTC. It codes for CASRPLREEQFF.

This clonotype was seen a handful of times. This chain connects TRBV7-3 to TRBJ2-7; D tentatively reads TRBD1 or TRBD2 (5 bases each). Germline V gene lookup returns CDR1 SGHTA and CDR2 FQGTGA. This CDR3 has 13 amino acids. V lost 2 bases to trimming and J lost 6 bases, with 11 bases between them. This CDR3 is CASSLVVGREQYF. The CDR3 DNA is TGTGCCAGCAGCTTAGTCGTGGGACGCGAGCAGTACTTC.

The genes are TRBV12-3 or TRBV12-4 and TRBJ2-7, with D tentatively TRBD1 or TRBD2 (5 bases each). Trimming left V 6 bases short and J 7 bases short, with 19 bases between. The CDR3 spans 14 residues. CDR3 bases: TGTGCCAGCAGCCTCCGGGACGGCCATTCGGAGCAGTACTTC. Translated: CASSLRDGHSEQYF.

The chain links TRBV20-1 to TRBJ2-7; a possible D gene is TRBD2 (6 bases). CDR1 and CDR2 from the germline V gene are DFQATT and SNEGSKA (reference sequence). V lost 3 bases and J lost 9, with 18 bases in between. CDR3 length equals 13 residues. CDR3 sequence: CSARGTGEKGQYF. In DNA, the CDR3 is TGCAGTGCTAGGGGAACGGGGGAAAAGGGGCAGTACTTC.

This clonotype turned up a few times. The chain carries TRBV10-3 and TRBJ2-7, with 8 positions matching TRBD1. J lost 1 base, V lost 3 bases, and 2 bases had no gene match. The CDR3 is 14 residues long. Germline loops: CDR1 ENHRY, CDR2 SYGVKD. CDR3 region: CAISDRDRSYEQYF. Here the CDR3 DNA reads TGTGCCATCAGTGATCGGGACAGGTCCTACGAGCAGTACTTC.

With regard to this clonotype: Being one base from a much bigger clone, this may be a read error. The genes are TRBV7-9 and TRBJ1-1; D uncertain. In germline, CDR1 is SEHNR, CDR2 FQNEAQ (reference sequence). The CDR3 contains 15 residues. Trimming stripped 6 bases from V and 1 base from J, with 15 bases between. The CDR3 loop is CASSYGMGRNTEAFF. The CDR3 DNA is TGTGCCAGCAGTTACGGTATGGGGAGGAACACTGAAGCTTTCTTT. Together with reference TRBV7-9 and TRBJ1-1, the CDR3 gives the full variable domain: DTGVSQNPRHKITKRGQNVTFRCDPISEHNRLYWYRQTLGQGPEFLTYFQNEAQLEKSRLLSDRFSAERPKGSFSTLEIQRTEQGDSAMYLCASSYGMGRNTEAFFGQGTRLTVV.

This clonotype was recorded once. The V and J genes are TRBV7-2 and TRBJ2-7; a possible D gene is TRBD2 (6 bases). The CDR3 loop spans 15 amino acids. Germline V gene sequence: CDR1 SGHTA, CDR2 FQGNSA. Trimming shortened V by 5 bases and J by 0 bases, and 14 bases separated the two germline ends. The CDR3 spells CASSASGQISYEQYF. The CDR3 coding sequence is TGTGCCAGCAGCGCCAGCGGGCAGATCTCCTACGAGCAGTACTTC.

V gene TRBV7-9 combines with J gene TRBJ1-1; possibly TRBD1 for D (5 bases). Trimming shortened V by 5 bases and J by 4 bases, and 14 bases separated the two germline ends. From germline, CDR1 is SEHNR and CDR2 FQNEAQ (reference sequence). The CDR3 contains 14 residues. The CDR3 is CASSARAGSTEAFF. For the CDR3, the DNA is TGTGCCAGCAGCGCGCGAGCAGGGAGCACTGAAGCTTTCTTT.